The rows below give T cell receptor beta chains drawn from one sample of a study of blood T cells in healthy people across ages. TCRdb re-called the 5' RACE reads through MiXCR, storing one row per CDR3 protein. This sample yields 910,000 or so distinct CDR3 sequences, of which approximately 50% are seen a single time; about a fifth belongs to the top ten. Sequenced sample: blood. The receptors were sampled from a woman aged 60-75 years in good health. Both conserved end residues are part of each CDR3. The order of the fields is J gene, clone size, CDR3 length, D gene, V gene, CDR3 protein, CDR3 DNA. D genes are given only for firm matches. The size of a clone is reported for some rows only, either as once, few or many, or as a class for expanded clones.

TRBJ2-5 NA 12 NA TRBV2 CASTKSQETQYF TGTGCCAGCACAAAGTCGCAAGAGACCCAGTACTTC
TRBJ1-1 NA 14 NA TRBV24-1 CATSDEVGPIGAFF TGTGCCACCAGTGATGAAGTGGGCCCTATTGGGGCTTTCTTT
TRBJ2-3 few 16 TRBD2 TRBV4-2 CASILEPGGPTDTQYF TGTGCCAGCATTTTAGAACCGGGAGGGCCTACAGATACGCAGTATTTT
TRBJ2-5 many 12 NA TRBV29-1 CSVEAGGETQYF TGCAGCGTTGAAGCCGGAGGTGAGACCCAGTACTTC
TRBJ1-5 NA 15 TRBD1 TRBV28 CASSLYGTGIQPQHF TGTGCCAGCAGTTTATACGGGACAGGGATTCAGCCCCAGCATTTT
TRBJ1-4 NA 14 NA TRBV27 CASSPQSLSAKLFF TGTGCCAGCAGCCCTCAGAGTCTCTCGGCAAAACTGTTTTTT
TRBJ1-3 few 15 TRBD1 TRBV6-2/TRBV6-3 CASSSTGQGINTIYF TGTGCCAGCAGTTCGACGGGACAGGGGATAAACACCATATATTTT
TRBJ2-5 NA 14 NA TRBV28 CASNSDPRRETQYF TGTGCCAGCAACTCTGACCCCCGTCGGGAGACCCAGTACTTC
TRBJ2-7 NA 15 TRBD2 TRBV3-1 CASSRPGSGGYEQYF TGTGCCAGCAGCCGCCCGGGGAGCGGGGGATACGAGCAGTACTTC
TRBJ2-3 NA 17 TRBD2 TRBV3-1 CASSLRAPSGRTDTQYF TGTGCCAGCAGCTTAAGGGCGCCTAGCGGGAGGACAGATACGCAGTATTTT
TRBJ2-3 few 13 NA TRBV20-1 CSASGGITDTQYF TGCAGTGCTAGTGGCGGGATCACAGATACGCAGTATTTT
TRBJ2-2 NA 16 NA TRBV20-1 CSARDRSRWYTGELFF TGCAGTGCTAGAGATCGGAGCCGGTGGTACACCGGGGAGCTGTTTTTT
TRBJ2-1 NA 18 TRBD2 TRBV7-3 CASTLTGGGPSSYNEQFF TGTGCCAGCACCTTAACGGGGGGAGGGCCCAGCTCCTACAATGAGCAGTTCTTC
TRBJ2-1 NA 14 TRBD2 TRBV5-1 CASSLTSGKHEQFF TGCGCCAGCAGCTTGACTAGCGGGAAACATGAGCAGTTCTTC
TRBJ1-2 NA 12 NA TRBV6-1 CASSEGQYGYTF TGTGCCAGCAGTGAAGGACAGTATGGCTACACCTTC
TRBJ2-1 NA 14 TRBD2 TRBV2 CASSGGGTYNEQFF TGTGCCAGCAGTGGGGGGGGTACCTACAATGAGCAGTTCTTC
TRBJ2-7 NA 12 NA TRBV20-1 CRARWGAYEQYF TGCAGGGCTAGGTGGGGAGCCTACGAGCAGTACTTC